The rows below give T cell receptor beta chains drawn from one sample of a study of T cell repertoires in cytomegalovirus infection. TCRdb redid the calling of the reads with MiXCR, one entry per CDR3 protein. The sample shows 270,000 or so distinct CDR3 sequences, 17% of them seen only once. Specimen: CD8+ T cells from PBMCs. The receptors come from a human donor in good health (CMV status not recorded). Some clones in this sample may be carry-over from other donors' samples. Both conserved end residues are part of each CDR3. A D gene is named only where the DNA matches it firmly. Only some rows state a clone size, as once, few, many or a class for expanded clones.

CDR3aa: CASSFGTGSYNEQFF
CDR3nt: TGTGCCAGCAGTTTCGGGACAGGGTCCTACAATGAGCAGTTCTTC
abundance: many
v_gene: TRBV12-3/TRBV12-4
d_gene: TRBD1
j_gene: TRBJ2-1

CDR3aa: CASSLTGGAYNSPLHF
CDR3nt: TGTGCCAGCAGCTTGACTGGGGGAGCCTATAATTCACCCCTCCACTTT
abundance: many
v_gene: TRBV5-5
d_gene: .
j_gene: TRBJ1-6

CDR3aa: CASSGGQGVAYEQYF
CDR3nt: TGTGCCAGCAGCGGCGGACAGGGAGTAGCCTACGAGCAGTACTTC
abundance: few
v_gene: TRBV5-4
d_gene: TRBD1
j_gene: TRBJ2-7

CDR3aa: CASSGRLAGDEQFF
CDR3nt: TGTGCCAGCAGTGGAAGACTAGCGGGGGATGAGCAGTTCTTC
abundance: few
v_gene: TRBV27
d_gene: TRBD2
j_gene: TRBJ2-1

CDR3aa: CASSASGTSGGNEQFF
CDR3nt: TGCGCCAGCAGCGCCTCCGGGACTAGCGGGGGGAATGAGCAGTTCTTC
abundance: .
v_gene: TRBV4-1
d_gene: TRBD2
j_gene: TRBJ2-1

CDR3aa: CASSLRLAGGPGQFF
CDR3nt: TGTGCCAGCAGCCTGCGACTAGCGGGGGGGCCTGGTCAGTTCTTC
abundance: many
v_gene: TRBV7-2
d_gene: TRBD2
j_gene: TRBJ2-1

CDR3aa: CASSPSIEQGEAFF
CDR3nt: TGTGCCAGCAGCCCTAGCATCGAACAGGGTGAAGCTTTCTTT
abundance: few
v_gene: TRBV28
d_gene: .
j_gene: TRBJ1-1

CDR3aa: CASSERTGGTSPLHF
CDR3nt: TGCGCCAGCAGCGAAAGGACAGGGGGCACTTCACCCCTCCACTTT
abundance: .
v_gene: TRBV5-1
d_gene: TRBD1
j_gene: TRBJ1-6

CDR3aa: CASSYRGCCGNQPQHF
CDR3nt: TGTGCCAGCAGCTACAGGGGATGTTGCGGCAATCAGCCCCAGCATTTT
abundance: many
v_gene: TRBV7-4
d_gene: TRBD1
j_gene: TRBJ1-5

CDR3aa: CASSLREGGNEQFF
CDR3nt: TGTGCCAGCAGTTTAAGGGAAGGGGGCAATGAGCAGTTCTTC
abundance: .
v_gene: TRBV12-3/TRBV12-4
d_gene: .
j_gene: TRBJ2-1

CDR3aa: CASSLSLSHEQFF
CDR3nt: TGTGCCAGCAGTTTATCACTCAGCCATGAGCAGTTCTTC
abundance: few
v_gene: TRBV28
d_gene: .
j_gene: TRBJ2-1

CDR3aa: CASSYHSALYTEAFF
CDR3nt: TGTGCCAGCAGTTACCACTCGGCGCTTTACACTGAAGCTTTCTTT
abundance: .
v_gene: TRBV6-5
d_gene: .
j_gene: TRBJ1-1

CDR3aa: CASSLSGAKNIQYF
CDR3nt: TGTGCCAGCAGTTTATCGGGAGCCAAAAACATTCAGTACTTC
abundance: many
v_gene: TRBV27
d_gene: .
j_gene: TRBJ2-4

CDR3aa: CASGLLWQGARYEQYF
CDR3nt: TGTGCCAGCGGTTTATTGTGGCAGGGGGCACGCTACGAGCAGTACTTC
abundance: once
v_gene: TRBV28
d_gene: TRBD1
j_gene: TRBJ2-7

CDR3aa: CASGEGTGGEQYF
CDR3nt: TGCGCCAGCGGAGAAGGGACAGGGGGCGAGCAGTACTTC
abundance: many
v_gene: TRBV5-1
d_gene: TRBD1
j_gene: TRBJ2-7

CDR3aa: CASPDTQGGSEAFF
CDR3nt: TGTGCCAGCCCGGACACACAAGGGGGTTCTGAAGCTTTCTTT
abundance: few
v_gene: TRBV7-9
d_gene: .
j_gene: TRBJ1-1

CDR3aa: CATSPRLDTGELFF
CDR3nt: TGTGCCACCAGCCCTCGTCTTGACACCGGGGAGCTGTTTTTT
abundance: few
v_gene: TRBV15
d_gene: .
j_gene: TRBJ2-2

CDR3aa: CASSPYLLRQGGEDGYTF
CDR3nt: TGTGCCAGCAGCCCATACCTTCTAAGACAGGGCGGGGAGGATGGCTACACCTTC
abundance: many
v_gene: TRBV7-6
d_gene: TRBD1
j_gene: TRBJ1-2

CDR3aa: CASSFTGGTGVTEAFF
CDR3nt: TGTGCCAGCAGCTTTACAGGGGGGACTGGCGTCACTGAAGCTTTCTTT
abundance: .
v_gene: TRBV9
d_gene: TRBD1
j_gene: TRBJ1-1

CDR3aa: CASSTQGTQGKRARAFF
CDR3nt: TGTGCCAGCAGCACCCAGGGGACCCAGGGAAAAAGGGCGCGAGCTTTCTTT
abundance: .
v_gene: TRBV12-3/TRBV12-4
d_gene: .
j_gene: TRBJ1-1

CDR3aa: CASSISLYSNQPQHF
CDR3nt: TGTGCCAGTAGTATCTCTCTTTATAGCAATCAGCCCCAGCATTTT
abundance: few
v_gene: TRBV19
d_gene: .
j_gene: TRBJ1-5

CDR3aa: CASSFGVDEQFF
CDR3nt: TGTGCCAGCAGCTTTGGGGTAGATGAGCAGTTCTTC
abundance: many
v_gene: TRBV7-2
d_gene: .
j_gene: TRBJ2-1

CDR3aa: CASSLYAGGSDNEQFF
CDR3nt: TGCGCCAGCAGCTTGTACGCGGGAGGCTCCGACAATGAGCAGTTCTTC
abundance: few
v_gene: TRBV5-1
d_gene: TRBD2
j_gene: TRBJ2-1

CDR3aa: CASSAGHYNEQFF
CDR3nt: TGTGCCAGCAGCGCCGGGCACTACAATGAGCAGTTCTTC
abundance: few
v_gene: TRBV5-6
d_gene: .
j_gene: TRBJ2-1

CDR3aa: CSATSGLAEYNEQFF
CDR3nt: TGCAGTGCAACTTCGGGACTAGCAGAATACAATGAGCAGTTCTTC
abundance: .
v_gene: TRBV20-1
d_gene: TRBD2
j_gene: TRBJ2-1

CDR3aa: CASSQEGWVTEAFF
CDR3nt: TGCGCCAGCAGCCAAGAGGGGTGGGTCACTGAAGCTTTCTTT
abundance: few
v_gene: TRBV4-1
d_gene: .
j_gene: TRBJ1-1

CDR3aa: CASSEAIKDSHYGYTF
CDR3nt: TGTGCCAGCAGTGAAGCGATTAAGGACAGCCACTATGGCTACACCTTC
abundance: few
v_gene: TRBV2
d_gene: .
j_gene: TRBJ1-2

CDR3aa: CASSPDRSSGNTIYF
CDR3nt: TGTGCCAGCAGCCCTGACAGGAGCTCTGGAAACACCATATATTTT
abundance: few
v_gene: TRBV7-9
d_gene: .
j_gene: TRBJ1-3

CDR3aa: CASSFGDSSYNEQFF
CDR3nt: TGTGCCAGCAGTTTCGGGGACAGCTCCTACAATGAGCAGTTCTTC
abundance: few
v_gene: TRBV28
d_gene: TRBD1
j_gene: TRBJ2-1

CDR3aa: CASSRGAGELFF
CDR3nt: TGTGCCAGCAGCCGGGGGGCCGGGGAGCTGTTTTTT
abundance: .
v_gene: TRBV9
d_gene: TRBD2
j_gene: TRBJ2-2

CDR3aa: CASLPGGPDNEQFF
CDR3nt: TGTGCCAGCCTACCGGGGGGGCCCGACAATGAGCAGTTCTTC
abundance: few
v_gene: TRBV2
d_gene: TRBD2
j_gene: TRBJ2-1

CDR3aa: CASSLGAGGPTDTQYF
CDR3nt: TGTGCTAGCAGCTTAGGTGCGGGGGGCCCCACAGATACGCAGTATTTT
abundance: many
v_gene: TRBV7-7
d_gene: TRBD2
j_gene: TRBJ2-3

CDR3aa: CSVAWGGESEQFF
CDR3nt: TGCAGCGTTGCCTGGGGGGGGGAAAGTGAGCAGTTCTTC
abundance: .
v_gene: TRBV29-1
d_gene: TRBD2
j_gene: TRBJ2-1

CDR3aa: CASSLAIISTSASSTDTQYF
CDR3nt: TGTGCCAGCAGCTTAGCGATCATATCCACAAGCGCCAGTAGCACAGATACGCAGTATTTT
abundance: many
v_gene: TRBV7-8
d_gene: .
j_gene: TRBJ2-3

CDR3aa: CSVTPEGAYSNTEAFF
CDR3nt: TGCAGCGTTACGCCTGAAGGGGCGTACTCGAACACTGAAGCTTTCTTT
abundance: few
v_gene: TRBV29-1
d_gene: .
j_gene: TRBJ1-1

CDR3aa: CASSPGQGRTADTQYF
CDR3nt: TGCGCCAGCAGTCCTGGACAGGGGAGAACGGCAGATACGCAGTATTTT
abundance: few
v_gene: TRBV4-1
d_gene: TRBD1
j_gene: TRBJ2-3

CDR3aa: CASSRRADTEAFF
CDR3nt: TGTGCCAGCAGCCGCCGGGCAGACACTGAAGCTTTCTTT
abundance: many
v_gene: TRBV11-2
d_gene: .
j_gene: TRBJ1-1

CDR3aa: CASNPSLDPYGYTF
CDR3nt: TGTGCCAGCAACCCTTCTCTTGACCCCTATGGCTACACCTTC
abundance: many
v_gene: TRBV12-3/TRBV12-4
d_gene: .
j_gene: TRBJ1-2

CDR3aa: CSVEGGEWNTEAFF
CDR3nt: TGCAGCGTTGAAGGGGGTGAATGGAACACTGAAGCTTTCTTT
abundance: few
v_gene: TRBV29-1
d_gene: .
j_gene: TRBJ1-1

CDR3aa: CASSNRQTATGELFF
CDR3nt: TGTGCCAGCAGCAACCGACAGACTGCCACCGGGGAGCTGTTTTTT
abundance: many
v_gene: TRBV7-6
d_gene: .
j_gene: TRBJ2-2

CDR3aa: CASSVGTAQPQHF
CDR3nt: TGTGCCAGCAGCGTAGGGACAGCTCAGCCCCAGCATTTT
abundance: few
v_gene: TRBV7-9
d_gene: TRBD1
j_gene: TRBJ1-5

CDR3aa: CASSYTGTGYFSETQYF
CDR3nt: TGTGCCAGCAGTTACACCGGGACAGGGTACTTTTCGGAGACCCAGTACTTC
abundance: few
v_gene: TRBV6-2/TRBV6-3
d_gene: TRBD1
j_gene: TRBJ2-5